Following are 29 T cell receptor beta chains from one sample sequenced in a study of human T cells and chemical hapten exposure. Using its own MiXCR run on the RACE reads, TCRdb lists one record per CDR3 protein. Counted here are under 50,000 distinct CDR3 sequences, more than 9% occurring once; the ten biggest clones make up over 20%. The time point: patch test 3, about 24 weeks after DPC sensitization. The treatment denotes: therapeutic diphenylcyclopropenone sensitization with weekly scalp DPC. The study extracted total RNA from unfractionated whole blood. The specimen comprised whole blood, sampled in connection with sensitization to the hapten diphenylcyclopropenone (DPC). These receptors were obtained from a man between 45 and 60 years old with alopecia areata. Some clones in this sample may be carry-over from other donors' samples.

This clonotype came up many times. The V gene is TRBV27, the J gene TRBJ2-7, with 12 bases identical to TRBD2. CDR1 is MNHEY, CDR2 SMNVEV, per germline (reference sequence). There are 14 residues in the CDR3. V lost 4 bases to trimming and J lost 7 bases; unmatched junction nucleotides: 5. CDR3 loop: CASSSPGLAGEQYF. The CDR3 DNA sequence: TGTGCCAGCAGTTCGCCGGGACTAGCGGGTGAGCAGTACTTC.

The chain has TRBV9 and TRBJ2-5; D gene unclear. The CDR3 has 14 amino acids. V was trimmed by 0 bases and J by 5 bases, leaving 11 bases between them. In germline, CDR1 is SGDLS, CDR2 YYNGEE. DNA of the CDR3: TGTGCCAGCAGCGTAGAAGGCAGGCGGGAGACCCAGTACTTC. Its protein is CASSVEGRRETQYF.

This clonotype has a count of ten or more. The CDR3 DNA is TGTGCCAGCAGTTCCCTTTCCACAGAACTTAATCAGCCCCAGCATTTT. It encodes CASSSLSTELNQPQHF. V usage is TRBV28 and J usage is TRBJ1-5; no clear D. In germline, CDR1 is MDHEN, CDR2 SYDVKM. The V end lost 4 bases, the J end lost 4 bases, and 17 bases lay between the germline ends. The CDR3 extends over 16 amino acids.

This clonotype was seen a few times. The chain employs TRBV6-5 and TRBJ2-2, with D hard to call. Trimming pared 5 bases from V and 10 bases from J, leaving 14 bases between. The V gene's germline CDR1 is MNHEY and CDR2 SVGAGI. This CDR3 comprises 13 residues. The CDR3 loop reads CASSLVGPKELFF. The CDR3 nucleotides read TGTGCCAGCAGTCTAGTGGGCCCCAAGGAGCTGTTTTTT.

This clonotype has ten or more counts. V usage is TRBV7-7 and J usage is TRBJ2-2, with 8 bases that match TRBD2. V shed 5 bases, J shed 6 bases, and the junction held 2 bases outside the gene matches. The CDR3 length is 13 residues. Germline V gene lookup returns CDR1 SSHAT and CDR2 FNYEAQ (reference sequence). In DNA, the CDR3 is TGTGCCAGCAGCCGGACTAGCTCCGGGGAGCTGTTTTTT. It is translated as CASSRTSSGELFF.

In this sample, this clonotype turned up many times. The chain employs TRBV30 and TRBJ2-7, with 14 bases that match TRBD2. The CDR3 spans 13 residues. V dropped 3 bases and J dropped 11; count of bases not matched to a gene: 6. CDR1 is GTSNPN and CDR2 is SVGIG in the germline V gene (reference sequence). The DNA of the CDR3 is TGTGCCTGGAGATTCGGGACTAGCGGGAGTGAGTACTTC. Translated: CAWRFGTSGSEYF.

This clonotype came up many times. The CDR3 region has the DNA TGTGCCAGCAGCTCGTTGGCCGGGACTAGCATCCCAGATACGCAGTATTTT. Encoded protein: CASSSLAGTSIPDTQYF. This chain joins TRBV9 and TRBJ2-3, with TRBD2 matching 9 bases. Per the germline V gene, CDR1 is SGDLS and CDR2 is YYNGEE. V lost 4 bases to trimming and J lost 4 bases; unmatched junction nucleotides: 13. CDR3 length: 17 residues.

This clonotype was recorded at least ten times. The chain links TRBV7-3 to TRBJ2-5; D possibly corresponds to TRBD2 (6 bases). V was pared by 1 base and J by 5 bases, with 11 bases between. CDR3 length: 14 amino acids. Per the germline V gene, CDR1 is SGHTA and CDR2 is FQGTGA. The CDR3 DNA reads TGTGCCAGCAGCTTAAATGGCGGGACGGAGACCCAGTACTTC. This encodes CASSLNGGTETQYF. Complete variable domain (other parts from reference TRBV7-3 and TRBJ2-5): GAGVSQTPSNKVTEKGKYVELRCDPISGHTALYWYRQSLGQGPEFLIYFQGTGAADDSGLPNDRFFAVRPEGSVSTLKIQRTERGDSAVYLCASSLNGGTETQYFGPGTRLLVL.

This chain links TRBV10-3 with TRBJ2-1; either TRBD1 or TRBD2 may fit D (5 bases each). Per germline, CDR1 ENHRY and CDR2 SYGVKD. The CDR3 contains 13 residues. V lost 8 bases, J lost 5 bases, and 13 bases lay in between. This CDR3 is CAIGHGANNEQFF. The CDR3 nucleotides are TGTGCCATCGGTCACGGGGCCAACAATGAGCAGTTCTTC.

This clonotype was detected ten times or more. CDR3 nucleotides: TGCAGTGCTAGTTCGGGGACAGTTAACAATGAGCAGTTCTTC. The encoded protein is CSASSGTVNNEQFF. The genes are TRBV20-1 and TRBJ2-1; 7 bases are a match to TRBD1. Germline V gene sequence: CDR1 DFQATT, CDR2 SNEGSKA (reference sequence). J lost 5 bases, V lost 3 bases, and 7 bases had no gene match. The CDR3 totals 14 residues.

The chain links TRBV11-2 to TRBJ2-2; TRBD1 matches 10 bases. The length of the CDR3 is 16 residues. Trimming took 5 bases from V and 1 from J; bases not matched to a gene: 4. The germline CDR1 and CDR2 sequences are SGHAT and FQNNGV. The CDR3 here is CASSQRTGGNTGELFF. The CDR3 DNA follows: TGTGCCAGCAGCCAACGGACAGGGGGGAACACCGGGGAGCTGTTTTTT.

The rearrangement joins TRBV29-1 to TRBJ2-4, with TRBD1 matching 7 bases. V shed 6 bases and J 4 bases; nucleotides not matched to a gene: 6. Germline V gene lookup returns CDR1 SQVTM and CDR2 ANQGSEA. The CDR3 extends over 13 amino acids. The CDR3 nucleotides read TGCAGCGTGGGCGACAGGGCGAAAAACATTCAGTACTTC. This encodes CSVGDRAKNIQYF.

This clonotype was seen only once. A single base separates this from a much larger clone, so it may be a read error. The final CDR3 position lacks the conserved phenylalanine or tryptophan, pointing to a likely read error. The CDR3 sequence is CASSPRGGLPGELFS. CDR3 DNA sequence: TGTGCCAGCAGCCCACGAGGCGGGTTACCCGGGGAGCTGTTTTCT. The chain has TRBV7-8 and TRBJ2-2, with D possibly matching TRBD2 (5 bases). Germline-derived CDR1 and CDR2 are SGHVS and FQNEAQ. This CDR3 has 15 amino acids. V dropped 5 bases and J dropped 6 bases, with 16 bases sitting between them.

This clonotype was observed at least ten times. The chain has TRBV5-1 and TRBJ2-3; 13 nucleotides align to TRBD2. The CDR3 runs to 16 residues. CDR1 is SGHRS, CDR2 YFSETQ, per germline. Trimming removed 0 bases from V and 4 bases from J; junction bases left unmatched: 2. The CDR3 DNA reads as TGCGCCAGCAGCTTGGGGACTAGCGGGAGTGCAGATACGCAGTATTTT. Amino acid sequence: CASSLGTSGSADTQYF.

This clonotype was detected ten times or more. The CDR3 DNA sequence: TGTGCCAGCAGTTTATCTCCAGGGCGCGCCTACGAGCAGTACTTC. It specifies CASSLSPGRAYEQYF. The chain combines TRBV12-3 or TRBV12-4 with TRBJ2-7, with a weak D call TRBD1 (5 bases). With 2 bases removed from V and 2 bases from J, the gap between germline ends came to 13 bases. The CDR3 length is 15 residues.

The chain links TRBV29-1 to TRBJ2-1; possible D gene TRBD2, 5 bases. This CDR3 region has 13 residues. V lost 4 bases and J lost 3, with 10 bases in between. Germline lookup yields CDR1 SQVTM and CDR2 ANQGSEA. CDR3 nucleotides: TGCAGCGTTGTAGCGTACCACTACAATGAGCAGTTCTTC. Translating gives CSVVAYHYNEQFF.

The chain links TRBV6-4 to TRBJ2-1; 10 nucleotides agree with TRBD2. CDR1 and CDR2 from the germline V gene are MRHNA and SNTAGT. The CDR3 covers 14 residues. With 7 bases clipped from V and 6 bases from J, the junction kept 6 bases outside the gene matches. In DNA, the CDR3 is TGTGCCAGCACTCGCCGGACTAGCGGCAATGAGCAGTTCTTC. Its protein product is CASTRRTSGNEQFF.

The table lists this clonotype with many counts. In nucleotides, the CDR3 is TGTGCCAGCAGTAGCGGGAGCACAGATACGCAGTATTTT. It is translated as CASSSGSTDTQYF. This rearrangement joins TRBV6-4 to TRBJ2-3; D may be TRBD2 (6 bases). CDR3 length: 13 amino acids. Germline V gives CDR1 MRHNA, CDR2 SNTAGT. Trimming removed 5 bases at V and 0 bases at J, with 6 bases between.

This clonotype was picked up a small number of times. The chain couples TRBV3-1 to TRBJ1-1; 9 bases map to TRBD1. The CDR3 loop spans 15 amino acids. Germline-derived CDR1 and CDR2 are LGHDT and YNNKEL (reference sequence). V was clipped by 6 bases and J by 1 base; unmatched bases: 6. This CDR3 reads CASSPMTGGNTEAFF. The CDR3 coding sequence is TGTGCCAGCAGTCCCATGACAGGGGGGAACACTGAAGCTTTCTTT.

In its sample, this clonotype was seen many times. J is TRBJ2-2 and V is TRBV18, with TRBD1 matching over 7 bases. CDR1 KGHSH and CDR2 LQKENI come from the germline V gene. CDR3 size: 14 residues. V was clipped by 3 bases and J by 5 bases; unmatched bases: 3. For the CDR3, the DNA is TGTGCCAGCTCACCCTCGACAGGGACCGGGGAGCTGTTTTTT. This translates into CASSPSTGTGELFF.

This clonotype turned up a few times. CDR3 in amino acids: CASSFGGQETQYF. The CDR3, as DNA: TGTGCCAGCAGTTTCGGAGGGCAGGAGACCCAGTACTTC. The chain is built from TRBV28 and TRBJ2-5; weak D call: TRBD2 (6 bases). Germline V gene lookup returns CDR1 MDHEN and CDR2 SYDVKM. V was trimmed by 3 bases and J by 5 bases, leaving 10 bases between them. The length of the CDR3 is 13 residues.

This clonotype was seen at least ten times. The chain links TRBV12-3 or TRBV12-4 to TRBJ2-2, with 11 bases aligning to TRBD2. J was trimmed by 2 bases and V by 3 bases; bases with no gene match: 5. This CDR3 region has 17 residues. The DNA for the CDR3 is TGTGCCAGCAGTTTGGGACTAGCGGCCCTCAACACCGGGGAGCTGTTTTTT. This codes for CASSLGLAALNTGELFF.

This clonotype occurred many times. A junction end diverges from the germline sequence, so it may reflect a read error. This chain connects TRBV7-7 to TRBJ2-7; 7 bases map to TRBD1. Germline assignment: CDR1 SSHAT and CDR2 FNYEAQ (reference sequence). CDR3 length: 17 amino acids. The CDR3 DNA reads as TGTGCTAGCAGCTTAGTCCCGGGACAGACCGGCCCGGGGGAGCAGTACTTC. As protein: CASSLVPGQTGPGEQYF.

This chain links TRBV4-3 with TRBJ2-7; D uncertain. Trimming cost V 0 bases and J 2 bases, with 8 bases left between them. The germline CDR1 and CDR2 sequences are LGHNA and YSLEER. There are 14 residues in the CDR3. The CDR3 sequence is CASSQDKGPYEQYF. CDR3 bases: TGCGCCAGCAGCCAAGATAAGGGCCCCTACGAGCAGTACTTC.

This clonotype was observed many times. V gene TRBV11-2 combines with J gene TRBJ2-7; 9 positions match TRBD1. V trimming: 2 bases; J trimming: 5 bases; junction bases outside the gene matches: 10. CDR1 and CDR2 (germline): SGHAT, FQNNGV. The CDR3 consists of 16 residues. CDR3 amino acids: CASSLRSGQGNNEQYF. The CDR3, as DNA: TGTGCCAGCAGCTTAAGGTCGGGACAGGGTAACAACGAGCAGTACTTC.

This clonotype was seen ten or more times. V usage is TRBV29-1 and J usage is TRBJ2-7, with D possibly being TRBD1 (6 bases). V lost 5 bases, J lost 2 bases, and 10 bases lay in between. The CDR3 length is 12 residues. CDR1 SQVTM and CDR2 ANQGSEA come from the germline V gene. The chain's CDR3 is CSVWDIAYEQYF. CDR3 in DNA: TGCAGCGTTTGGGACATAGCCTACGAGCAGTACTTC.

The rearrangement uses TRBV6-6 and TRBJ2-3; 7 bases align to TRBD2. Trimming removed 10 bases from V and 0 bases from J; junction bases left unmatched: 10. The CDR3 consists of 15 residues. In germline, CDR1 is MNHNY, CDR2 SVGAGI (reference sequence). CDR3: CATWNSGFSTDTQYF. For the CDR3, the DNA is TGTGCCACTTGGAATAGCGGGTTTAGCACAGATACGCAGTATTTT.

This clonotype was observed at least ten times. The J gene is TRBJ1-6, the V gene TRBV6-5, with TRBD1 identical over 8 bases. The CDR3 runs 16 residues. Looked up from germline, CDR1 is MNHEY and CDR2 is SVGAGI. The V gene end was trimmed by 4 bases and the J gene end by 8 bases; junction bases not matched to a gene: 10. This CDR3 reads CASSSSDRGRDSPLHF. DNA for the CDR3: TGTGCCAGCAGTTCTTCAGACAGGGGTCGGGATTCACCCCTCCACTTT.

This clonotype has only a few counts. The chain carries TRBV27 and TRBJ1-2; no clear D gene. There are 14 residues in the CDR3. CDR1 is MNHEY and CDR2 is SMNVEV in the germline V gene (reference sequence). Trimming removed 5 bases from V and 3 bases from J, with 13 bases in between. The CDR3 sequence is CASSARLGDYGYTF. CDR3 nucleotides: TGTGCCAGCAGTGCCAGGCTTGGTGACTATGGCTACACCTTC.